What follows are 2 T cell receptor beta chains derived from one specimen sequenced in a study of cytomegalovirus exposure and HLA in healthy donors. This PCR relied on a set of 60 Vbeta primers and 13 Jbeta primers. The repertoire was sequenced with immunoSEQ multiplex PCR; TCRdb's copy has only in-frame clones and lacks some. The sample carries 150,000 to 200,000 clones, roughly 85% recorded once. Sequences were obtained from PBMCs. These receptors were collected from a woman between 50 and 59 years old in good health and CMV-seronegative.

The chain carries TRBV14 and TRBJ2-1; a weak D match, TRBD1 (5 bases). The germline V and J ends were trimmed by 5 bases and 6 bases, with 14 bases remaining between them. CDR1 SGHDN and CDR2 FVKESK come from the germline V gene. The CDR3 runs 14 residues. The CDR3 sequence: CASSFRIGANEQFF. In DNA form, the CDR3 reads TGTGCCAGCAGCTTCCGCATAGGGGCCAATGAGCAGTTCTTC.

CDR3 amino acids: CASSLYPPTQTGKGSPLHF. The CDR3 nucleotides are TGTGCCAGCAGTTTATACCCCCCCACCCAGACAGGGAAAGGTTCACCCCTCCACTTT. The V call is TRBV28, the J call TRBJ1-6; TRBD1 matches at 7 bases. This CDR3 contains 19 residues. Germline V gene lookup returns CDR1 MDHEN and CDR2 SYDVKM. J lost 9 bases, V lost 1 base, and 18 bases had no gene match.